These 6 T cell receptor beta chains were all obtained from the same sample, sequenced in a study of human T cells and chemical hapten exposure. This sample's time point: pre-sensitization, week 0. Noted treatment: therapeutic diphenylcyclopropenone sensitization with weekly scalp DPC. TCRdb re-analysed the RACE reads in MiXCR, keeping a single row per CDR3 protein. The profile shows about 290,000 distinct CDR3 sequences, almost 8% of them singletons. The sequences come from whole blood, collected in connection with sensitization to the hapten diphenylcyclopropenone (DPC). Every receptor here comes from a young man with alopecia areata. Some clones in this sample may be carry-over from other donors' samples.

This clonotype occurred many times. The chain carries TRBV7-2 and TRBJ2-1; D might be TRBD1 (6 bases). The CDR3 sequence is 16 residues long. The germline V gene encodes CDR1 SGHTA and CDR2 FQGNSA. V lost 2 bases, J lost 4 bases, and 15 bases lay in between. The CDR3 region is CASSLTGTSPYNEQFF. The CDR3 DNA reads as TGTGCCAGCAGCTTAACAGGGACCTCGCCATACAATGAGCAGTTCTTC.

This rearrangement joins TRBV27 to TRBJ2-7; D is possibly TRBD1 (5 bases). V was trimmed by 5 bases and J by 2 bases, leaving 19 bases between them. Germline CDR1 is MNHEY and CDR2 is SMNVEV (reference sequence). The CDR3 has 16 residues. The CDR3 loop is CASSIRGREGPYEQYF. The CDR3 coding sequence is TGTGCCAGCAGTATACGTGGCAGGGAAGGCCCCTACGAGCAGTACTTC.

This chain links TRBV6-1 with TRBJ2-4; possibly TRBD1 for D (6 bases). Trimming took 6 bases from V and 7 from J, leaving 13 bases between them. CDR3 size: 13 residues. Germline CDR1 reads MNHNS; CDR2 reads SASEGT. The CDR3 is CASRTGIWNIQYF. The CDR3 DNA follows: TGTGCCAGCAGAACAGGGATTTGGAACATTCAGTACTTC.

This clonotype showed up just a few times. CDR3 sequence: CASSTGRRQDYEQYF. The DNA for the CDR3 is TGTGCCAGCAGTACGGGTCGAAGACAGGACTACGAGCAGTACTTC. The J gene is TRBJ2-7, the V gene TRBV6-2 or TRBV6-3; tentatively, D is TRBD1 (6 bases). CDR1 is MNHEY and CDR2 is SVGEGT in the germline V gene. CDR3 size: 15 residues. Trimming removed 5 bases at V and 3 bases at J, with 17 bases between.

The rearrangement uses TRBV14 and TRBJ2-3; D is ambiguous. Looked up from germline, CDR1 is SGHDN and CDR2 is FVKESK. This CDR3 spans 13 amino acids. Trimming took 0 bases from V and 4 from J, leaving 5 bases between them. Written as DNA, the CDR3 is TGTGCCAGCAGCCAAGATTGGTCAGATACGCAGTATTTT. It is translated as CASSQDWSDTQYF.

This rearrangement joins TRBV20-1 to TRBJ1-1, with 7 bases fitting TRBD1. Germline assignment: CDR1 DFQATT and CDR2 SNEGSKA (reference sequence). The CDR3 loop spans 14 amino acids. J was trimmed by 1 base and V by 3 bases; bases with no gene match: 5. The CDR3 is CSARGWTGNTEAFF. The CDR3 nucleotides are TGCAGTGCTAGGGGTTGGACAGGGAACACTGAAGCTTTCTTT.